These 32 T cell receptor beta chains came from one sample sequenced in a study of blood T cell repertoires in COVID-19. Sequencing used immunoSEQ multiplex PCR; TCRdb keeps in-frame clones, though not all of them. The sample holds 250,000 to 300,000 clones, around 84% seen once. Sequences were obtained from peripheral blood. The receptors shown here come from a man between 60 and 75 years old with acute or convalescent COVID-19.

As concerns this clone: Other DNA sequences of this sample code for an identical CDR3. The V gene is TRBV15, the J gene TRBJ1-4; no definite D call. Looked up from germline, CDR1 is LNHNV and CDR2 is YYDKDF (reference sequence). The V and J ends lost 0 bases and 6 bases respectively, with 8 bases between them. CDR3 size: 14 residues. The CDR3 reads CATSRDRGYEKLFF. CDR3 bases: TGTGCCACCAGCAGAGACCGAGGATATGAAAAACTGTTTTTT.

This clone was found a few times. The gene calls are TRBV3-1 (or the pseudogene TRBV3-2) and TRBJ2-2; D call uncertain. Looked up from germline, CDR1 is LGHDT and CDR2 is YNNKEL (reference sequence). CDR3 length: 13 amino acids. The V gene lost 4 bases and the J gene lost 5 bases, with 8 bases spanning the gap. CDR3 coding DNA: TGTGCCAGCAGCCCACGGTATACCGGGGAGCTGTTTTTT. Protein sequence: CASSPRYTGELFF.

The chain joins TRBV12-3 or TRBV12-4 to TRBJ2-1; a possible D gene is TRBD2 (5 bases). The CDR3 sequence is 13 residues long. V gave up 6 bases and J gave up 5 bases, with 11 bases separating them. The CDR3 reads CASSPGSNNEQFF. For the CDR3, the DNA is TGTGCCAGCAGCCCGGGATCGAACAATGAGCAGTTCTTC.

The rearrangement joins TRBV28 to TRBJ1-6; 7 bases align to TRBD1. CDR1 is MDHEN and CDR2 is SYDVKM in the germline V gene. The CDR3 has 13 amino acids. With 8 bases clipped from V and 7 bases from J, the junction kept 5 bases outside the gene matches. CDR3 nucleotides: TGTGCCAGCCATCGACAGGGAAATTCACCCCTCCACTTT. It yields the protein CASHRQGNSPLHF.

This chain joins TRBV7-2 and TRBJ2-3, with a weak D call TRBD1 (7 bases). Trimming stripped 6 bases from V and 2 bases from J, with 12 bases between. The CDR3 extends over 14 amino acids. Germline CDR1 and CDR2: SGHTA and FQGNSA. The CDR3 is CASRRDRLTDTQYF. The CDR3 bases are TGTGCCAGCAGGCGGGACAGACTCACAGATACGCAGTATTTT. The whole variable domain, remainder taken from reference TRBV7-2 and TRBJ2-3, is GAGVSQSPSNKVTEKGKDVELRCDPISGHTALYWYRQSLGQGLEFLIYFQGNSAPDKSGLPSDRFSAERTGGSVSTLTIQRTQQEDSAVYLCASRRDRLTDTQYFGPGTRLTVL.

The J gene is TRBJ2-1, the V gene TRBV28; D might be TRBD1 (6 bases). The V gene's germline CDR1 is MDHEN and CDR2 SYDVKM. V lost 6 bases and J lost 5, with 14 bases in between. The CDR3 has 14 amino acids. The chain's CDR3 is CASRSWGPDNEQFF. The DNA for the CDR3 is TGTGCCAGCAGATCGTGGGGGCCCGACAATGAGCAGTTCTTC.

V and J are TRBV15 and TRBJ1-1; 8 bases fit TRBD1. The CDR3 sequence is 15 residues long. The junction had 7 bases not matched to a gene; V was cut back by 1 base and J by 6 bases. CDR1 LNHNV and CDR2 YYDKDF come from the germline V gene (reference sequence). CDR3 residues: CATSRGTGPFPEAFF. CDR3 sequence (DNA): TGTGCCACCAGCAGAGGGACAGGGCCTTTCCCTGAAGCTTTCTTT.

This clone was observed a single time. Here the CDR3 DNA reads TGTGCCAGCAGCTTGCCGCGTCGACAGGTTACTTATGGCTACACCTTC. Protein product: CASSLPRRQVTYGYTF. The chain joins TRBV5-8 to TRBJ1-2, with D perhaps TRBD1 (6 bases). The CDR3 runs to 16 residues. CDR1 is SGHTS, CDR2 YDEGEE, per germline. Deletions cut 1 base from V and 5 bases from J, with 18 bases between.

This clone was counted a single time. The chain has TRBV5-1 and TRBJ2-2, with D perhaps matching TRBD1 (5 bases). CDR1 is SGHRS, CDR2 YFSETQ, per germline. Trimming took off 4 bases at V and 7 bases at J, with 14 bases between the two ends. The CDR3 loop spans 14 amino acids. The CDR3 here is CASSNQGRGGELFF. DNA of the CDR3: TGCGCCAGCAGCAACCAAGGAAGGGGCGGGGAGCTGTTTTTT.

This clone was counted only a few times. The chain joins TRBV15 to TRBJ2-7, with D possibly being TRBD1 (6 bases). The CDR3 is 15 amino acids. Trimming stripped 1 base from V and 4 bases from J, with 14 bases between. CDR1 is LNHNV, CDR2 YYDKDF, per germline (reference sequence). In DNA form, the CDR3 reads TGTGCCACCAGCAGAGCAGGGGCATCCCGGTACGAGCAGTACTTC. It encodes CATSRAGASRYEQYF. Based on the CDR3 plus reference TRBV15 and TRBJ2-7, the full variable domain is DAMVIQNPRYQVTQFGKPVTLSCSQTLNHNVMYWYQQKSSQAPKLLFHYYDKDFNNEADTPDNFQSRRPNTSFCFLDIRSPGLGDTAMYLCATSRAGASRYEQYFGPGTRLTVT.

CDR3 nucleotides: TGCGCCAGCAGTCACAAGAGGACGGGAGAAAATGAGCAGTTCTTC. Amino acids: CASSHKRTGENEQFF. The chain combines TRBV4-3 with TRBJ2-1; possibly TRBD2 for D (6 bases). V was pared by 6 bases and J by 7 bases, with 19 bases between. The CDR3 runs to 15 residues. CDR1 is LGHNA, CDR2 YSLEER, per germline.

The rearrangement links TRBV10-3 to TRBJ2-1; 7 positions match TRBD2. In germline, CDR1 is ENHRY, CDR2 SYGVKD. This CDR3 comprises 18 residues. The V and J ends lost 3 bases and 1 base, in that order; junction bases with no gene match: 12. The CDR3 region is CAISDSPQVGGSYNEQFF. The CDR3 nucleotides read TGTGCCATCAGTGATTCTCCGCAAGTGGGGGGGTCCTACAATGAGCAGTTCTTC.

This clone was seen once. Other DNA sequences in this specimen translate into the identical CDR3. The J gene is TRBJ2-7, the V gene TRBV10-3; D is uncertain. The CDR3 runs to 12 residues. V was trimmed by 3 bases and J by 0 bases, leaving 3 bases between them. The V gene's germline CDR1 is ENHRY and CDR2 SYGVKD. CDR3 loop: CAISDNSYEQYF. The CDR3 nucleotides are TGTGCCATCAGTGACAACTCCTACGAGCAGTACTTC.

The chain links TRBV10-1 to TRBJ2-1, with D maybe TRBD1 (5 bases). This CDR3 comprises 12 residues. V dropped 8 bases and J dropped 6 bases, with 11 bases sitting between them. The germline V gene has CDR1 WNHNN and CDR2 SYGVQD (reference sequence). The CDR3 bases are TGCGCCAGCTCCTGGGGCTCCAATGAGCAGTTCTTC. It specifies CASSWGSNEQFF.

The V and J genes are TRBV6-2 or TRBV6-3 and TRBJ2-7; perhaps TRBD2 as D (6 bases). Trimming stripped 6 bases from V and 4 bases from J, with 13 bases between. The CDR3 covers 13 residues. Germline CDR1 MNHEY, CDR2 SVGEGT. In DNA, the CDR3 is TGTGCCAGCAGCCCCGGGACTCTTTACGAGCAGTACTTC. Its protein product is CASSPGTLYEQYF.

This chain uses TRBV2 with TRBJ1-5; D remains unclear. V lost 6 bases, J lost 5 bases, and 14 bases lay in between. This CDR3 is 14 amino acids long. The V gene's germline CDR1 is SNHLY and CDR2 FYNNEI. This chain's CDR3 is CASRSTEVDQPQHF. The CDR3 coding sequence is TGTGCCAGCAGATCCACGGAGGTTGATCAGCCCCAGCATTTT. Full variable domain (remainder filled in from reference TRBV2 and TRBJ1-5): EPEVTQTPSHQVTQMGQEVILRCVPISNHLYFYWYRQILGQKVEFLVSFYNNEISEKSEIFDDQFSVERPDGSNFTLKIRSTKLEDSAMYFCASRSTEVDQPQHFGDGTRLSIL.

The CDR3 DNA sequence: TGTGCCAGCAGCTTCACAGGGTTGGACACCGGGGAGCTGTTTTTT. This encodes CASSFTGLDTGELFF. This chain connects TRBV5-4 to TRBJ2-2, with D maybe TRBD1 (6 bases). CDR1 is SGHNT and CDR2 is YYREEE in the germline V gene (reference sequence). Trimming removed 2 bases from V and 3 bases from J, with 11 bases in between. The CDR3 extends over 15 amino acids. Drawing the rest from reference TRBV5-4 and TRBJ2-2, the complete variable domain is ETGVTQSPTHLIKTRGQQVTLRCSSQSGHNTVSWYQQALGQGPQFIFQYYREEENGRGNFPPRFSGLQFPNYSSELNVNALELDDSALYLCASSFTGLDTGELFFGEGSRLTVL.

This clone appeared once. The genes are TRBV5-1 and TRBJ1-1; 7 nucleotides align to TRBD1. V gave up 2 bases and J gave up 0 bases; unmatched junction bases: 7. The CDR3 extends over 16 amino acids. Germline V lookup: CDR1 SGHRS, CDR2 YFSETQ. CDR3 loop: CASSLDRATMNTEAFF. The CDR3 coding sequence is TGCGCCAGCAGCTTAGACAGGGCTACCATGAACACTGAAGCTTTCTTT.

V gene TRBV5-4 combines with J gene TRBJ2-7, with 8 bases fitting TRBD2. V lost 1 base, J lost 6 bases, and 15 bases stayed unmatched. Germline V gives CDR1 SGHNT, CDR2 YYREEE (reference sequence). The CDR3 covers 17 residues. The CDR3 here is CASSLPISAGGHSEQYF. CDR3 bases: TGTGCCAGCAGCTTGCCCATCTCTGCGGGGGGACACTCCGAGCAGTACTTC.

This chain links TRBV19 with TRBJ1-2; D is undetermined. Germline values: CDR1 LNHDA, CDR2 SQIVND (reference sequence). The CDR3 runs 12 residues. V was pared by 5 bases and J by 8 bases, with 12 bases between. The CDR3 reads CASSREQLGYTF. Here the CDR3 DNA reads TGTGCCAGTAGTCGCGAACAGCTGGGCTACACCTTC. The complete variable domain, with remaining parts taken from reference TRBV19 and TRBJ1-2, reads DGGITQSPKYLFRKEGQNVTLSCEQNLNHDAMYWYRQDPGQGLRLIYYSQIVNDFQKGDIAEGYSVSREKKESFPLTVTSAQKNPTAFYLCASSREQLGYTFGSGTRLTVV.

This rearrangement joins TRBV29-1 to TRBJ2-3; 12 nucleotides agree with TRBD2. CDR3 size: 16 residues. CDR1 is SQVTM and CDR2 is ANQGSEA in the germline V gene. J was trimmed by 1 base and V by 7 bases; bases with no gene match: 9. The CDR3 here is CSGHLLAGGGTDTQYF. The CDR3, as DNA: TGCAGCGGCCACCTACTAGCGGGAGGCGGCACAGATACGCAGTATTTT.

This CDR3 reads CASSSRGAPDTQYF. In nucleotides, the CDR3 is TGTGCCAGCAGCTCTCGGGGGGCCCCAGATACGCAGTATTTT. The gene calls are TRBV11-3 and TRBJ2-3; D possibly corresponds to TRBD2 (7 bases). Germline-derived CDR1 and CDR2 are SGHNT and YENEEA. The length of the CDR3 is 14 residues. The V and J ends lost 4 bases and 4 bases respectively, with 12 bases between them.

This chain connects TRBV5-4 to TRBJ2-4; possible D gene TRBD2, 6 bases. V was trimmed by 10 bases and J by 7 bases, leaving 12 bases between them. The CDR3 has 11 residues. CDR1 is SGHNT and CDR2 is YYREEE in the germline V gene (reference sequence). In DNA form, the CDR3 reads TGTGCCTCGGGACTGGGGAACATTCAGTACTTC. Its translation is CASGLGNIQYF.

In this sample, this clone turned up once. The rearrangement links TRBV6-1 to TRBJ1-2; D ambiguous. V lost 1 base and J 8 bases, leaving 14 bases between the germline ends. This CDR3 is 14 amino acids long. Germline CDR1 is MNHNS and CDR2 is SASEGT. The DNA for the CDR3 is TGTGCCAGCAGTGAAGACAGTGACCTCTTGGGCTACACCTTC. Amino acids: CASSEDSDLLGYTF.

The genes are TRBV6-5 and TRBJ2-7; TRBD1 matches 7 bases. Trimming removed 7 bases from V and 0 bases from J; junction bases left unmatched: 6. The CDR3 is 14 residues long. Germline V lookup: CDR1 MNHEY, CDR2 SVGAGI. CDR3 loop: CASIGTASSYEQYF. CDR3 bases: TGTGCCAGCATTGGGACAGCGAGCTCCTACGAGCAGTACTTC.

At least ten counts were recorded for this clone. The chain recombines TRBV9 with TRBJ2-7, with 9 bases aligning to TRBD2. The CDR3 spans 14 residues. Germline CDR1 and CDR2: SGDLS and YYNGEE. V shed 4 bases and J 2 bases; nucleotides not matched to a gene: 4. The CDR3 protein is CASSLSGSTYEQYF. CDR3 nucleotides: TGTGCCAGCAGCCTTAGCGGGAGCACCTACGAGCAGTACTTC. Full variable domain (outside the CDR3, taken from reference TRBV9 and TRBJ2-7): DSGVTQTPKHLITATGQRVTLRCSPRSGDLSVYWYQQSLDQGLQFLIQYYNGEERAKGNILERFSAQQFPDLHSELNLSSLELGDSALYFCASSLSGSTYEQYFGPGTRLTVT.

The chain uses TRBV6-2 or TRBV6-3 and TRBJ1-1, with D tentatively TRBD1 (5 bases). The V end lost 0 bases, the J end lost 3 bases, and 11 bases lay between the germline ends. The CDR3 spans 15 residues. CDR1 and CDR2 from the germline V gene are MNHEY and SVGEGT. This CDR3 reads CASSYSWGRDTEAFF. CDR3 in DNA: TGTGCCAGCAGTTACTCGTGGGGGAGGGACACTGAAGCTTTCTTT.

The CDR3 here is CASSFWTSRETQYF. The CDR3 DNA is TGTGCCAGCAGTTTCTGGACTAGCAGAGAGACCCAGTACTTC. The rearrangement joins TRBV28 to TRBJ2-5; 8 positions match TRBD2. The V gene end was trimmed by 3 bases and the J gene end by 4 bases; junction bases not matched to a gene: 4. Germline V lookup: CDR1 MDHEN, CDR2 SYDVKM. The CDR3 loop spans 14 amino acids.

V is TRBV6-5 and J is TRBJ2-3; tentatively, D is TRBD1 (5 bases). The germline V gene encodes CDR1 MNHEY and CDR2 SVGAGI. This CDR3 spans 15 amino acids. V was trimmed by 6 bases and J by 1 base, leaving 14 bases between them. In DNA form, the CDR3 reads TGTGCCAGCAGATCCCCAGGGCTAGGCACAGATACGCAGTATTTT. Protein: CASRSPGLGTDTQYF.

CDR3 residues: CATSDPGGPSTDTQYF. Here the CDR3 DNA reads TGTGCCACCAGTGATCCAGGGGGCCCCAGCACAGATACGCAGTATTTT. V usage is TRBV24-1 and J usage is TRBJ2-3; 8 bases line up with TRBD1. V shed 3 bases, J shed 0 bases, and the junction held 4 bases outside the gene matches. The CDR3 totals 16 residues. Germline values: CDR1 KGHDR, CDR2 SFDVKD.

In this sample, this clone turned up a few times. This sequence joins TRBV20-1 and TRBJ2-7; 10 bases are shared with TRBD2. Trimming removed 5 bases from V and 7 bases from J; junction bases left unmatched: 2. There are 11 residues in the CDR3. The germline CDR1 and CDR2 sequences are DFQATT and SNEGSKA (reference sequence). The CDR3 sequence is CSAEGLAEQYF. The DNA for the CDR3 is TGCAGTGCTGAGGGACTAGCGGAGCAGTACTTC.

The chain uses TRBV19 and TRBJ1-2; D is uncertain. CDR3 length equals 14 residues. The V end lost 5 bases, the J end lost 4 bases, and 14 bases lay between the germline ends. Germline V gene sequence: CDR1 LNHDA, CDR2 SQIVND (reference sequence). In DNA form, the CDR3 reads TGTGCCAGTAGTGGCGAATCACGGGGCTATGGCTACACCTTC. Translation: CASSGESRGYGYTF.